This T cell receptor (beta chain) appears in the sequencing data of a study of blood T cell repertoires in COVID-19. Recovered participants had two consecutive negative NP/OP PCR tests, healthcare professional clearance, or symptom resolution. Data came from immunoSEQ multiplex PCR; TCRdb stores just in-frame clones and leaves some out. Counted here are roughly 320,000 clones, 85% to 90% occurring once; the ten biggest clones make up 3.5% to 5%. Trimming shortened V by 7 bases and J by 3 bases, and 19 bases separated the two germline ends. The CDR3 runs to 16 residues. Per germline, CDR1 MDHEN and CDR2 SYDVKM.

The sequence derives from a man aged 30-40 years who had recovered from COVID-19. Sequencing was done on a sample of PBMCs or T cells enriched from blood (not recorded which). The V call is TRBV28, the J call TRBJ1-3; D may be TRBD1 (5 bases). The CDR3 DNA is TGTGCCAGCATCAGCCAGGGAGCGGGACTTGGAAACACCATATATTTT. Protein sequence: CASISQGAGLGNTIYF.